In this sample, the clone carrying this TCR beta chain turned up a few times. A much larger clone differs from this one at a single base, so this may be a read error. CDR3 length: 13 residues. Germline V CDR1 and CDR2: SEHNR, FQNEAQ (reference sequence). This record belongs to a study of blood T cells in healthy people across ages. Every participating donor contributed around 9.5 milliliters of peripheral blood through a draw. A second PCR of 7 to 11 cycles used a sample-barcoded 5' primer and a J-beta primer mix. TCRdb reprocessed the 5' RACE reads with MiXCR, giving one entry per CDR3 protein. The repertoire holds about 800,000 distinct CDR3 sequences, with 58% as singletons.

The J gene is TRBJ1-2, the V gene TRBV7-9, with D tentatively TRBD1 (6 bases). Specimen: blood. This TCR was sampled from a man aged 30 to 39 in good health. The CDR3 spells CASSSTGNYGYTF. CDR3 DNA: TGTGCCAGCAGCAGCACAGGGAACTACGGCTACACCTTC.